This T cell receptor beta chain was obtained from a study of cytomegalovirus exposure and HLA in healthy donors. The PCR employed 60 Vbeta primers together with 13 Jbeta primers. Repertoires were generated with immunoSEQ multiplex PCR, while TCRdb's copy carries only in-frame clones and drops some. This sample has around 130,000 clones, with 65% to 90% found just once. V was trimmed by 5 bases and J by 1 base, leaving 9 bases between them. The CDR3 has 14 residues. The germline CDR1 and CDR2 sequences are MGHDK and SYGVNS. The clonotype originates from a girl aged 2 to 10 in good health and CMV-seronegative. The chain links TRBV25-1 to TRBJ1-5, with D possibly matching TRBD1 (5 bases). Sequencing was carried out using PBMCs. The chain's CDR3 is CASSPRGSNQPQHF. The CDR3, as DNA: TGTGCCAGCAGTCCGCGGGGGAGCAATCAGCCCCAGCATTTT.